These 10 T cell receptor beta chains share one sample of origin, sequenced in a study of OX40 agonist ivuxolimab in advanced cancers. TCRdb's table, derived via immunoSEQ multiplex PCR, lists solely in-frame clones and lacks some. The table includes roughly 38,000 clones, roughly 82% detected once. The sample was CD4+ or CD8+ T cells sorted from blood, taken in a trial of the OX40 agonist ivuxolimab. Receptor source: an adult with an advanced solid tumor such as melanoma, head and neck, liver or kidney cancer.

The chain recombines TRBV5-1 with TRBJ1-1, with 7 nucleotides matching TRBD1. CDR1 SGHRS and CDR2 YFSETQ come from the germline V gene. The CDR3 is 13 residues long. V was clipped by 5 bases and J by 6 bases; unmatched bases: 7. For the CDR3, the DNA is TGCGCCAGCAGATCCGACAGGGTAGCTGAAGCTTTCTTT. Protein: CASRSDRVAEAFF.

V is TRBV4-1 and J is TRBJ1-6; 7 nucleotides match TRBD1. Trimming at V came to 6 bases and at J to 7 bases, leaving 9 bases not matched to a gene. The CDR3 extends over 15 amino acids. From germline, CDR1 is MGHRA and CDR2 YSYEKL. As DNA, the CDR3 is TGCGCCAGCAGATCCCCGGGACAGACCAATTCACCCCTCCACTTT. It specifies CASRSPGQTNSPLHF.

The V and J genes are TRBV11-2 and TRBJ2-2; D gene ambiguous. The CDR3 extends over 15 amino acids. Germline CDR1 and CDR2: SGHAT and FQNNGV. V was trimmed by 2 bases and J by 1 base, leaving 8 bases between them. The CDR3 here is CASSLFRQNTGELFF. The CDR3 DNA sequence: TGTGCCAGCAGCTTATTCCGACAGAACACCGGGGAGCTGTTTTTT. The full variable domain, its missing parts supplied by reference TRBV11-2 and TRBJ2-2, is EAGVAQSPRYKIIEKRQSVAFWCNPISGHATLYWYQQILGQGPKLLIQFQNNGVVDDSQLPKDRFSAERLKGVDSTLKIQPAKLEDSAVYLCASSLFRQNTGELFFGEGSRLTVL.

The gene calls are TRBV5-1 and TRBJ1-3, with TRBD1 identical over 10 bases. V shed 3 bases and J 8 bases; nucleotides not matched to a gene: 5. Germline V CDR1 and CDR2: SGHRS, YFSETQ. This CDR3 comprises 14 residues. The CDR3 nucleotides are TGCGCCAGCAGCTCAGGGGACAGGGGTCACACCATATATTTT. This gives the protein CASSSGDRGHTIYF.

The V and J genes are TRBV6-5 and TRBJ1-1; 9 nucleotides line up with TRBD1. Germline V lookup: CDR1 MNHEY, CDR2 SVGAGI. CDR3 length equals 14 residues. V shed 1 base and J 4 bases; nucleotides not matched to a gene: 1. The CDR3 nucleotides are TGTGCCAGCAGTTACTTGACAGGGGGCACTGAAGCTTTCTTT. It is translated as CASSYLTGGTEAFF.

This chain connects TRBV19 to TRBJ2-2, with no clear D. Germline assignment: CDR1 LNHDA and CDR2 SQIVND (reference sequence). The V end was cut by 1 base, the J end by 2 bases, with 14 bases between. This CDR3 has 17 residues. The CDR3 nucleotides read TGTGCCAGTAGTATAGGGGCCAGACTCCTAAACACCGGGGAGCTGTTTTTT. Amino acids: CASSIGARLLNTGELFF.

The rearrangement uses TRBV10-3 and TRBJ1-4, with 10 positions matching TRBD1. Unmatched junction bases numbered 4, after V lost 6 bases and J lost 6 bases. CDR1 and CDR2 from the germline V gene are ENHRY and SYGVKD. The CDR3 is made up of 14 amino acids. CDR3 in amino acids: CAISSGQGHEKLFF. The CDR3 nucleotides are TGTGCCATCAGCTCGGGACAGGGGCATGAAAAACTGTTTTTT.

The chain has TRBV19 and TRBJ2-4; D might be TRBD1 or TRBD2, each matching 6 bases. Deletions cut 3 bases from V and 6 bases from J, with 12 bases between. The CDR3 runs 14 residues. Per the germline V gene, CDR1 is LNHDA and CDR2 is SQIVND (reference sequence). DNA for the CDR3: TGTGCCAGTAGTATGACAGGCGGGGCAAACATTCAGTACTTC. It encodes CASSMTGGANIQYF. The entire variable domain, with the rest obtained from reference TRBV19 and TRBJ2-4, is as follows: DGGITQSPKYLFRKEGQNVTLSCEQNLNHDAMYWYRQDPGQGLRLIYYSQIVNDFQKGDIAEGYSVSREKKESFPLTVTSAQKNPTAFYLCASSMTGGANIQYFGAGTRLSVL.

V gene TRBV5-4 combines with J gene TRBJ2-1; 9 bases map to TRBD1. Germline CDR1 and CDR2: SGHNT and YYREEE (reference sequence). V dropped 4 bases and J dropped 4; count of bases not matched to a gene: 6. This CDR3 has 15 amino acids. CDR3 nucleotide sequence: TGTGCCAGCAGCCCCGACAGGGGGTCATACAATGAGCAGTTCTTC. It specifies CASSPDRGSYNEQFF. The whole variable domain, remainder taken from reference TRBV5-4 and TRBJ2-1, is ETGVTQSPTHLIKTRGQQVTLRCSSQSGHNTVSWYQQALGQGPQFIFQYYREEENGRGNFPPRFSGLQFPNYSSELNVNALELDDSALYLCASSPDRGSYNEQFFGPGTRLTVL.

This clone was detected a few times. The chain uses TRBV12-1 and TRBJ2-5; the tabulated D call, TRBD2, remains unverified against the DNA. TRBV12-1 is described as a pseudogene. This CDR3 is 15 amino acids long. CDR3 loop: CASSSGVGFQETQYF. The CDR3 nucleotides read TGTGCCAGCAGCTCCGGGGTGGGATTTCAAGAGACCCAGTACTTC.